Below, 21 T cell receptor beta chains from the same sample are listed, as sequenced in a study of CD8+ T cells in alopecia areata (dated by TCRdb to between 2018 and 2020). The receptor library was made with the immunoSEQ multiplex PCR assay. To provide template for TCR sequencing, every sample had RNA extracted and reverse transcribed into cDNA. The table was pulled from immuneACCESS by TCRdb, which kept in-frame rearrangements only. Such tables lose some clones; where checked, under half of the loss comes from unresolved V genes, and the rest has no known cause. Recorded for this sample are about 120,000 clones; 60% to 65% of them occurred a single time. The ten largest clones take up around 5.7% of the sample. The time point tag for this specimen amounts to: about 4 weeks on oral tofacitinib. The sample's treatment or condition label is to be understood as: oral pan-JAK inhibitor, 5-10 mg twice daily.

The sample was CD4+ T cells sorted from blood, taken at week 4, from a patient treated with tofacitinib. These receptors were collected from a human donor with alopecia areata.

This clone was recorded a few times. The V and J genes are TRBV5-4 and TRBJ2-1; D perhaps matches TRBD2 (5 bases). Trimming shortened V by 2 bases and J by 6 bases, and 12 bases separated the two germline ends. The CDR3 length is 14 residues. Germline assignment: CDR1 SGHNT and CDR2 YYREEE (reference sequence). In DNA form, the CDR3 reads TGTGCCAGCAGCTTATTAGGAGGTGGCAATGAGCAGTTCTTC. Translation: CASSLLGGGNEQFF.

The rearrangement links TRBV15 to TRBJ2-1; no definite D call. Deletions cut 3 bases from V and 3 bases from J, with 0 bases between. The CDR3 loop spans 11 amino acids. Germline CDR1 is LNHNV and CDR2 is YYDKDF (reference sequence). CDR3 DNA: TGTGCCACCAGCAGCTACAATGAGCAGTTCTTC. This translates into CATSSYNEQFF.

The chain couples TRBV30 to TRBJ1-3, with 7 bases identical to TRBD1. Germline CDR1 and CDR2: GTSNPN and SVGIG (reference sequence). Losses at the gene ends were 5 bases for V and 0 bases for J; bases not matched to a gene: 19. This CDR3 region has 19 residues. The CDR3 spells CAWSRPGTVKWLSGNTIYF. The CDR3 nucleotides are TGTGCCTGGTCTCGCCCCGGGACAGTAAAATGGCTCTCTGGAAACACCATATATTTT.

This clone was counted a single time. The V and J genes are TRBV6-5 and TRBJ1-4; 9 bases fit TRBD1. This CDR3 contains 13 residues. The V gene end was trimmed by 6 bases and the J gene end by 8 bases; junction bases not matched to a gene: 4. Germline CDR1 MNHEY, CDR2 SVGAGI. The CDR3 nucleotides read TGTGCCAGCAGCGACAGGGGGAGGGAAAAACTGTTTTTT. The encoded protein is CASSDRGREKLFF.

The rearrangement uses TRBV19 and TRBJ2-2; 8 nucleotides align to TRBD1. After removal of 6 bases from V and 3 bases from J, the junction contained 9 bases not matched to a gene. CDR3 length: 16 residues. The germline gives CDR1 LNHDA, CDR2 SQIVND (reference sequence). The CDR3 DNA is TGTGCCAGTAGCACAACAGGGGGAACTTACACCGGGGAGCTGTTTTTT. Translating gives CASSTTGGTYTGELFF.

The rearrangement links TRBV15 to TRBJ1-1; D gene uncertain. CDR3 length equals 14 residues. V lost 1 base and J lost 4, with 10 bases in between. From germline, CDR1 is LNHNV and CDR2 YYDKDF (reference sequence). The CDR3 spells CATSRGPAGTEAFF. In DNA, the CDR3 is TGTGCCACCAGCAGAGGTCCCGCTGGCACTGAAGCTTTCTTT.

In DNA form, the CDR3 reads TGTGCCTGGAGTACCGGGACAGTTGATCGGCGGTACTTC. This translates into CAWSTGTVDRRYF. The genes are TRBV30 and TRBJ2-4; 7 bases agree with TRBD1. Germline CDR1 is GTSNPN and CDR2 is SVGIG (reference sequence). With 2 bases clipped from V and 15 bases from J, the junction kept 13 bases outside the gene matches. The CDR3 has 13 residues.

With regard to this clone: At the DNA level, this CDR3 is encoded by other sequences in the same sample as well. The J gene is TRBJ1-2, the V gene TRBV18, with TRBD1 as a possible D gene (6 bases). This CDR3 comprises 14 residues. Trimming took 3 bases from V and 2 from J, leaving 10 bases between them. From germline, CDR1 is KGHSH and CDR2 LQKENI. As DNA, the CDR3 is TGTGCCAGCTCACCCGACAGGACGAACTATGGCTACACCTTC. Translation: CASSPDRTNYGYTF.

V is TRBV7-2 and J is TRBJ2-1; possible D gene TRBD2, 6 bases. V was trimmed by 2 bases and J by 9 bases, leaving 17 bases between them. Germline V gene sequence: CDR1 SGHTA, CDR2 FQGNSA. This CDR3 comprises 15 residues. This CDR3 reads CASSLYWGELGEQFF. Written as DNA, the CDR3 is TGTGCCAGCAGCTTATATTGGGGGGAGTTGGGTGAGCAGTTCTTC.

This rearrangement joins TRBV4-3 to TRBJ2-7; 13 positions agree with TRBD2. Germline CDR1 is LGHNA and CDR2 is YSLEER. The CDR3 length is 15 residues. V dropped 0 bases and J dropped 6; count of bases not matched to a gene: 2. The CDR3 bases are TGCGCCAGCAGCCAAGATCGACTAGCGGGAGGCGAGCAGTACTTC. This encodes CASSQDRLAGGEQYF.

The chain employs TRBV5-4 and TRBJ2-5; D unclear. The V gene's germline CDR1 is SGHNT and CDR2 YYREEE (reference sequence). The CDR3 runs to 13 residues. V lost 2 bases and J 5 bases, leaving 10 bases between the germline ends. The CDR3 loop is CASSFRPGETQYF. The CDR3 nucleotides are TGTGCCAGCAGCTTTAGACCTGGGGAGACCCAGTACTTC.

The genes are TRBV11-2 and TRBJ2-1; 8 nucleotides align to TRBD2. CDR3 size: 15 residues. J was trimmed by 3 bases and V by 4 bases; bases with no gene match: 5. Germline assignment: CDR1 SGHAT and CDR2 FQNNGV. The CDR3 DNA sequence: TGTGCCAGCAGCTCTACTAGCGGAGTCTACAATGAGCAGTTCTTC. Protein product: CASSSTSGVYNEQFF.

The gene calls are TRBV6-5 and TRBJ2-3; 9 nucleotides agree with TRBD2. Trimming at V came to 8 bases and at J to 1 base, leaving 4 bases not matched to a gene. The CDR3 totals 14 residues. Germline CDR1 is MNHEY and CDR2 is SVGAGI. The CDR3 protein is CASGIAGGTDTQYF. Written as DNA, the CDR3 is TGTGCCAGCGGAATAGCGGGGGGCACAGATACGCAGTATTTT.

This clone showed up just a few times. This chain joins TRBV5-4 and TRBJ1-3; maybe TRBD1 (6 bases). The CDR3 spans 13 residues. CDR1 is SGHNT, CDR2 YYREEE, per germline (reference sequence). Trimming removed 7 bases at V and 0 bases at J, with 8 bases between. The CDR3 spells CASGQFSGNTIYF. The CDR3 nucleotides are TGTGCCAGCGGACAGTTCTCTGGAAACACCATATATTTT. Filled out from reference TRBV5-4 and TRBJ1-3, the complete variable domain reads ETGVTQSPTHLIKTRGQQVTLRCSSQSGHNTVSWYQQALGQGPQFIFQYYREEENGRGNFPPRFSGLQFPNYSSELNVNALELDDSALYLCASGQFSGNTIYFGEGSWLTVV.

This clone was seen only once. The V call is TRBV28, the J call TRBJ1-2, with TRBD1 as a possible D gene (5 bases). Trimming stripped 5 bases from V and 7 bases from J, with 14 bases between. The CDR3 covers 13 residues. CDR1 MDHEN and CDR2 SYDVKM come from the germline V gene. The CDR3 nucleotides are TGTGCCAGCAGTGCCGGGGGATACGCTGGCTACACCTTC. Amino acid sequence: CASSAGGYAGYTF.

The chain carries TRBV10-3 and TRBJ2-2, with 9 bases matching TRBD2. V gave up 6 bases and J gave up 5 bases; unmatched junction bases: 7. This CDR3 region has 15 residues. Per germline, CDR1 ENHRY and CDR2 SYGVKD. CDR3 protein: CAISWGLAKTGELFF. The CDR3 DNA is TGTGCCATCAGCTGGGGACTAGCCAAAACCGGGGAGCTGTTTTTT.

The chain is built from TRBV2 and TRBJ2-7; D is undetermined. V lost 4 bases and J lost 5, with 12 bases in between. There are 13 residues in the CDR3. Germline lookup yields CDR1 SNHLY and CDR2 FYNNEI. The CDR3 DNA reads TGTGCCAGCAGTGCTCGGAATCTGGACGAGCAGTACTTC. This encodes CASSARNLDEQYF.

This clone was recorded only once. The gene calls are TRBV28 and TRBJ1-2; 9 bases map to TRBD1. The CDR3 runs 14 residues. V lost 6 bases and J lost 2; bases outside the gene matches: 4. From germline, CDR1 is MDHEN and CDR2 SYDVKM. For the CDR3, the DNA is TGTGCCAGCAGAGGGACAGGGAGGAACTATGGCTACACCTTC. Translation: CASRGTGRNYGYTF.

The CDR3 region has the DNA TGTGCCAGCAACGAAGGGGGTATGAACACTGAAGCTTTCTTT. It encodes CASNEGGMNTEAFF. V and J are TRBV2 and TRBJ1-1, with D possibly being TRBD1 (6 bases). Germline loops: CDR1 SNHLY, CDR2 FYNNEI. This CDR3 comprises 14 residues. V lost 7 bases, J lost 0 bases, and 12 bases lay in between.

Here the CDR3 DNA reads TGTGCCAGCTCACCACGCGGACTAGCGGGAGGGCTCCCCTCTGGGGCCAACGTCCTGACTTTC. It is translated as CASSPRGLAGGLPSGANVLTF. The chain has TRBV18 and TRBJ2-6; 15 bases are a match to TRBD2. With 1 base clipped from V and 0 bases from J, the junction kept 7 bases outside the gene matches. The CDR3 spans 21 residues. The germline CDR1 and CDR2 sequences are KGHSH and LQKENI.

This clone was found a few times. V and J are TRBV29-1 and TRBJ2-1, with 8 bases identical to TRBD1. The ends lost 4 bases at V and 4 bases at J; junction bases unmatched: 9. CDR3 length equals 15 residues. Germline assignment: CDR1 SQVTM and CDR2 ANQGSEA. For the CDR3, the DNA is TGCAGCGTTGTGCCCCGGGACAGGACATACAATGAGCAGTTCTTC. It yields the protein CSVVPRDRTYNEQFF.